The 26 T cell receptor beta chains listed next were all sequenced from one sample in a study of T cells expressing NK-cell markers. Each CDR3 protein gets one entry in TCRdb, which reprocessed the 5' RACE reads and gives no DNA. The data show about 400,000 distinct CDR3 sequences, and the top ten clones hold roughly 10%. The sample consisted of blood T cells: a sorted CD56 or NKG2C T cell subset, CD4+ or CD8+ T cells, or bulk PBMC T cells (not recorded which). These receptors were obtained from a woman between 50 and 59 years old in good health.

The CDR3 here is CSATLFGQGAPGELFF. The gene calls are TRBV20-1 and TRBJ2-2; TCRdb calls TRBD1, which cannot be checked without DNA. This CDR3 comprises 16 residues. CDR1 is DFQATT and CDR2 is SNEGSKA in the germline V gene (reference sequence).

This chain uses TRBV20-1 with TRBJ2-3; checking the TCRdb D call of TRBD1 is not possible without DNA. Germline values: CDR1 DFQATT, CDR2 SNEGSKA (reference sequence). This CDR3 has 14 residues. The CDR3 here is CSAREEGRGDTQYF.

The CDR3 is CSVHSRADNYGYTF. This sequence joins TRBV29-1 and TRBJ1-2. There are 14 residues in the CDR3. Germline CDR1 reads SQVTM; CDR2 reads ANQGSEA.

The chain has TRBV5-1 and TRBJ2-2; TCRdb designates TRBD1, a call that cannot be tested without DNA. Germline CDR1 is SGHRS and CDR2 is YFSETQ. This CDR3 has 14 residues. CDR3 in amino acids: CATAGLVDTGELFF.

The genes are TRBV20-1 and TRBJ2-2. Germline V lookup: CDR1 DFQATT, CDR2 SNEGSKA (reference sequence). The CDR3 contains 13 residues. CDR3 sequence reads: CSAEVPNTGELFF.

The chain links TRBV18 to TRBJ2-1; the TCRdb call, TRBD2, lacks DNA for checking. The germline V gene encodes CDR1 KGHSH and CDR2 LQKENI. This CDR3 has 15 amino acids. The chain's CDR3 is CASSPPTSGIGEQFF.

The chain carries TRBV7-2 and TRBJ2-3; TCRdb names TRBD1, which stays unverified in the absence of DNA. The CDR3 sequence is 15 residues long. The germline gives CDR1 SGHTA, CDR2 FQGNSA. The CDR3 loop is CASSRGDTGTDTQYF.

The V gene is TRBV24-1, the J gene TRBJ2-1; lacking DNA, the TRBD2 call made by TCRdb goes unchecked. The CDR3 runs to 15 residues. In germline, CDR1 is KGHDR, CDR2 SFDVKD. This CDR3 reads CATSLAGGPNNEQFF.

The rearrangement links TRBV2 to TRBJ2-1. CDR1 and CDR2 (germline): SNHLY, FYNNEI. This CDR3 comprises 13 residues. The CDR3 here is CASGRGESNEQFF.

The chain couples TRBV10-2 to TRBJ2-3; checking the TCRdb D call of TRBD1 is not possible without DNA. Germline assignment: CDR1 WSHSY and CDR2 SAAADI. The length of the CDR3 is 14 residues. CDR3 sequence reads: CAAGQGEVTDTQYF.

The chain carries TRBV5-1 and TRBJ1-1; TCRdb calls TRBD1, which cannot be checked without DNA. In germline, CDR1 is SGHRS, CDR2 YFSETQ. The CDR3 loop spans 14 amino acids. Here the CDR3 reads CASSLRGSADEAFF. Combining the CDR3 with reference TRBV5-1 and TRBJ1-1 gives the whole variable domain KAGVTQTPRYLIKTRGQQVTLSCSPISGHRSVSWYQQTPGQGLQFLFEYFSETQRNKGNFPGRFSGRQFSNSRSEMNVSTLELGDSALYLCASSLRGSADEAFFGQGTRLTVV.

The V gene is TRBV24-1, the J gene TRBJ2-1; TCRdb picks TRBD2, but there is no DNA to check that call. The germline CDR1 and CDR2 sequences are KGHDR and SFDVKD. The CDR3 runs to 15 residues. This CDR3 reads CATSDSGNFGNEQFF.

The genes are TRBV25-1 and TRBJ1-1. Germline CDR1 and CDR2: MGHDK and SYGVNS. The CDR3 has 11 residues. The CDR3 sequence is CASSDGGGAFF.

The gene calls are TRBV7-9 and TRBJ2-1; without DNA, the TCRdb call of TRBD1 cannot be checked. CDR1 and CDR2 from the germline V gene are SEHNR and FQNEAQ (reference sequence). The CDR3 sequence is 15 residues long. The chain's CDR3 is CASALGGTPYNEQFF.

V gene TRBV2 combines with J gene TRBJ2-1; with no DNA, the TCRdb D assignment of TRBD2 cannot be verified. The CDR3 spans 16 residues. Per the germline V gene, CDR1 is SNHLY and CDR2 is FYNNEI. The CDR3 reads CASGGASASSYNEQFF.

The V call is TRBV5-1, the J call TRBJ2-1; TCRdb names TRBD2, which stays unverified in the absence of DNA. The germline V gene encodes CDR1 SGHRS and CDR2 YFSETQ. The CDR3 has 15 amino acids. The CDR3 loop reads CASSLGHPTLHEQFF.

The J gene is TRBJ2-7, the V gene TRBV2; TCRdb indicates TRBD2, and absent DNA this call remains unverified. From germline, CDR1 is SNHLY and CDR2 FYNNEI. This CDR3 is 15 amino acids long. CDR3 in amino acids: CASSELAGGYYEQYF.

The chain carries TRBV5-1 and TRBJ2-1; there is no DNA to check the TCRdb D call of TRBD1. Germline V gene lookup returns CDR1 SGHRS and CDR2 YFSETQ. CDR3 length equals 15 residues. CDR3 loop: CASSPTGGVSHEQFF. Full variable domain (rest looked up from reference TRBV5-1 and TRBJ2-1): KAGVTQTPRYLIKTRGQQVTLSCSPISGHRSVSWYQQTPGQGLQFLFEYFSETQRNKGNFPGRFSGRQFSNSRSEMNVSTLELGDSALYLCASSPTGGVSHEQFFGPGTRLTVL.

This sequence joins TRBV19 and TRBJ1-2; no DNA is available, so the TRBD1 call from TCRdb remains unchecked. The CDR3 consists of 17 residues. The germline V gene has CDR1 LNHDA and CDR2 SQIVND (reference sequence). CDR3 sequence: CASSTSGTGGVGYGYTF.

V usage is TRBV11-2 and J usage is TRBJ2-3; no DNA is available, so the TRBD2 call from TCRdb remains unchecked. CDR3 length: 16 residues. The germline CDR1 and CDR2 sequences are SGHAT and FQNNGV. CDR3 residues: CASSLVRESLTDTQYF.

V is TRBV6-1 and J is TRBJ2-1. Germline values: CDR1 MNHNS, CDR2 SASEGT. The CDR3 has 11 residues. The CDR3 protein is CASSHPYEQFF.

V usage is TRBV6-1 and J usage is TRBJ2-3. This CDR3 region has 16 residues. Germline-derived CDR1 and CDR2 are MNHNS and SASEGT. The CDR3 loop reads CASSEALDRVTDTQYF.

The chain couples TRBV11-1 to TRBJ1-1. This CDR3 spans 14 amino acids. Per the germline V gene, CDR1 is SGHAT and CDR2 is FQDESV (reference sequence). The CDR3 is CASSSYLRNTEAFF.

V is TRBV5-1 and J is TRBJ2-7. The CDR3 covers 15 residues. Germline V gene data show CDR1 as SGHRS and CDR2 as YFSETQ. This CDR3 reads CASSPTRVFSYEQYF.

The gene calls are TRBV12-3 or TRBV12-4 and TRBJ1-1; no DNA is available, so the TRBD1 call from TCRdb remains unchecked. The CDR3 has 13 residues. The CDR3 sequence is CASSSSGGLAAFF.

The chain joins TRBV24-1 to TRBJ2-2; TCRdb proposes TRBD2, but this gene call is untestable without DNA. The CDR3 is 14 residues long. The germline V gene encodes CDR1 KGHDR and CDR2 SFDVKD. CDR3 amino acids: CATSEVGRTGELFF.